The 23 T cell receptor beta chains below all came from one sample that was sequenced in a study of T cell repertoires in cytomegalovirus infection. These receptors have no identified antigens. TCRdb redid the calling of the reads with MiXCR, one entry per CDR3 protein. The sample yields about 350,000 distinct CDR3 sequences, approximately 35% seen once. Sequenced material: cultured PBMCs, taken from culture after CMV antigen stimulation. The source of these receptors is a human donor in good health (CMV status not recorded). Some clones in this sample may be carry-over from other donors' samples.

The V call is TRBV20-1, the J call TRBJ2-6; D gene unclear. The CDR3 has 17 amino acids. V dropped 1 base and J dropped 1 base, with 14 bases sitting between them. Germline-derived CDR1 and CDR2 are DFQATT and SNEGSKA (reference sequence). As DNA, the CDR3 is TGCAGTGCTAGAGGAGGACGAGGTGTATCTGGGGCCAACGTCCTGACTTTC. Residues: CSARGGRGVSGANVLTF.

The genes are TRBV11-2 and TRBJ2-4; 7 nucleotides line up with TRBD2. The CDR3 covers 15 residues. Trimming removed 4 bases from V and 0 bases from J; junction bases left unmatched: 3. In germline, CDR1 is SGHAT, CDR2 FQNNGV. The CDR3 region is CASSWGGLAKNIQYF. The CDR3 DNA reads TGTGCCAGCAGCTGGGGGGGTCTAGCCAAAAACATTCAGTACTTC.

This clonotype was counted a few times. The V and J genes are TRBV28 and TRBJ2-5, with D possibly TRBD2 on 5 matching bases. Trimming left V 6 bases short and J 5 bases short, with 19 bases between. CDR3 size: 15 residues. Germline V gives CDR1 MDHEN, CDR2 SYDVKM. As DNA, the CDR3 is TGTGCCAGCAGCCCCCAGGTGGGAGCCACGGAGACCCAGTACTTC. Translating gives CASSPQVGATETQYF.

This clonotype was seen a handful of times. The rearrangement uses TRBV30 and TRBJ1-1; 7 bases align to TRBD1. From germline, CDR1 is GTSNPN and CDR2 SVGIG (reference sequence). The CDR3 extends over 12 amino acids. The V and J ends lost 5 bases and 5 bases, in that order; junction bases with no gene match: 5. Here the CDR3 reads CAWGQDLTEAFF. The CDR3 bases are TGTGCCTGGGGACAGGATCTTACTGAAGCTTTCTTT.

The chain has TRBV7-2 and TRBJ2-3; D is perhaps TRBD1 (6 bases). Per germline, CDR1 SGHTA and CDR2 FQGNSA. This CDR3 comprises 15 residues. Deletions cut 5 bases from V and 2 bases from J, with 14 bases between. CDR3 in amino acids: CASSPRDNPTDTQYF. The CDR3 nucleotides are TGTGCCAGCAGCCCAAGGGACAACCCCACAGATACGCAGTATTTT.

The V gene is TRBV10-3, the J gene TRBJ2-2, with 13 bases lining up with TRBD2. V dropped 4 bases and J dropped 2; count of bases not matched to a gene: 7. Germline V lookup: CDR1 ENHRY, CDR2 SYGVKD. CDR3 length: 18 amino acids. The CDR3 bases are TGTGCCATCAGTGTTACTAGCGGGAGGGCCTCCAACACCGGGGAGCTGTTTTTT. As protein: CAISVTSGRASNTGELFF.

This chain links TRBV12-3 or TRBV12-4 with TRBJ1-1; no clear D gene. The CDR3 runs 13 residues. V was pared by 2 bases and J by 3 bases, with 7 bases between. The CDR3 loop reads CASSLSGDTEAFF. Written as DNA, the CDR3 is TGTGCCAGCAGTTTAAGTGGGGACACTGAAGCTTTCTTT.

V gene TRBV25-1 combines with J gene TRBJ1-2; 9 bases line up with TRBD1. There are 14 residues in the CDR3. CDR1 and CDR2 from the germline V gene are MGHDK and SYGVNS. V was clipped by 3 bases and J by 3 bases; unmatched bases: 2. The DNA for the CDR3 is TGTGCCAGCAGTGACTGGACAGGGGACTATGGCTACACCTTC. Translated, it gives CASSDWTGDYGYTF.

This chain uses TRBV7-9 with TRBJ2-3; D remains unclear. The CDR3 runs to 13 residues. The V and J ends lost 5 bases and 2 bases respectively, with 8 bases between them. CDR1 and CDR2 (germline): SEHNR, FQNEAQ (reference sequence). This chain's CDR3 is CASSGFNTDTQYF. DNA for the CDR3: TGTGCCAGCAGCGGATTTAACACAGATACGCAGTATTTT.

J is TRBJ2-5 and V is TRBV7-2; either TRBD1 or TRBD2 may fit D (5 bases each). In germline, CDR1 is SGHTA, CDR2 FQGNSA. The V and J ends lost 3 bases and 4 bases respectively, with 12 bases between them. CDR3 length: 14 residues. CDR3 DNA: TGTGCCAGCAGCTTCGGGGCCGGACGAGAGACCCAGTACTTC. Protein: CASSFGAGRETQYF.

V and J are TRBV7-9 and TRBJ2-5, with TRBD2 matching over 7 bases. The J segment lost 4 bases and the V segment lost 4 bases, leaving 6 bases of the junction unmatched. Looked up from germline, CDR1 is SEHNR and CDR2 is FQNEAQ (reference sequence). The CDR3 spans 14 residues. DNA of the CDR3: TGTGCCAGCAGCTCTCCGACTAGCCGAGAGACCCAGTACTTC. Its translation: CASSSPTSRETQYF.

There are many counts of this clonotype. Here the CDR3 DNA reads TGTGCCAGCAGTTTTAGGTCTGGGGCCCGCAATTCACCCCTCCACTTT. Its translation is CASSFRSGARNSPLHF. The chain combines TRBV28 with TRBJ1-6, with D perhaps TRBD1 (5 bases). The ends were cut back, 3 bases at V and 7 bases at J, with 16 bases in the middle. This CDR3 contains 16 residues. Looked up from germline, CDR1 is MDHEN and CDR2 is SYDVKM.

V is TRBV20-1 and J is TRBJ2-3, with 15 bases matching TRBD2. The V gene's germline CDR1 is DFQATT and CDR2 SNEGSKA (reference sequence). CDR3 size: 14 residues. V gave up 7 bases and J gave up 4 bases; unmatched junction bases: 3. CDR3 residues: CSGTSGRAPDTQYF. Here the CDR3 DNA reads TGCAGTGGGACTAGCGGGAGGGCCCCAGATACGCAGTATTTT.

This clonotype has a handful of counts. V gene TRBV19 combines with J gene TRBJ2-7; D is unresolved. Germline V CDR1 and CDR2: LNHDA, SQIVND (reference sequence). V was clipped by 5 bases and J by 5 bases, with 16 bases between them. The CDR3 contains 14 residues. The CDR3 is CASSLQWAINEQYF. The CDR3 nucleotides are TGTGCCAGTAGTCTACAGTGGGCCATTAACGAGCAGTACTTC.

V usage is TRBV10-3 and J usage is TRBJ2-3; 10 bases map to TRBD1. Losses at the gene ends were 8 bases for V and 3 bases for J; bases not matched to a gene: 8. Germline V gene data show CDR1 as ENHRY and CDR2 as SYGVKD. The CDR3 is 15 amino acids. In nucleotides, the CDR3 is TGTGCCATCCACGGGGGACAGGGGCTAACAGATACGCAGTATTTT. This encodes CAIHGGQGLTDTQYF.

This clonotype was seen a handful of times. The genes are TRBV4-3 and TRBJ2-3, with a possible D match to TRBD1 (5 bases). V was cut by 4 bases and J by 2 bases, with 7 bases left in between. This CDR3 comprises 13 residues. In germline, CDR1 is LGHNA, CDR2 YSLEER. CDR3 in amino acids: CASSRGYTDTQYF. For the CDR3, the DNA is TGCGCCAGCAGCCGGGGCTACACAGATACGCAGTATTTT.

This clonotype was seen once. This sequence joins TRBV7-2 and TRBJ2-3, with 9 positions matching TRBD2. V lost 8 bases, J lost 2 bases, and 5 bases stayed unmatched. The germline CDR1 and CDR2 sequences are SGHTA and FQGNSA. CDR3 length equals 14 residues. CDR3: CASAASGTTDTQYF. CDR3 nucleotides: TGTGCCAGCGCGGCTAGCGGGACCACAGATACGCAGTATTTT.

The chain combines TRBV12-3 or TRBV12-4 with TRBJ2-1; TRBD2 agrees at 8 bases. The CDR3 length is 14 residues. After removal of 7 bases from V and 8 bases from J, the junction contained 10 bases not matched to a gene. The CDR3 loop is CASTPAGVLDEQFF. Here the CDR3 DNA reads TGTGCCAGCACTCCAGCGGGAGTCCTCGATGAGCAGTTCTTC.

The genes are TRBV27 and TRBJ2-7, with D unresolved. Germline CDR1 is MNHEY and CDR2 is SMNVEV (reference sequence). The V and J ends lost 1 base and 6 bases respectively, with 13 bases between them. The CDR3 extends over 14 amino acids. The CDR3 DNA is TGTGCCAGCAGTTTATATCTTGGGTACGTCGAGCAGTACTTC. As protein: CASSLYLGYVEQYF.

V usage is TRBV7-2 and J usage is TRBJ2-3; tentatively, D is TRBD2 (6 bases). V lost 2 bases, J lost 4 bases, and 13 bases lay in between. Per the germline V gene, CDR1 is SGHTA and CDR2 is FQGNSA. The CDR3 is 15 residues long. CDR3 coding DNA: TGTGCCAGCAGCTTAATGGGGGGAAGCGCAGATACGCAGTATTTT. Its protein product is CASSLMGGSADTQYF. Complete variable domain (other parts from reference TRBV7-2 and TRBJ2-3): GAGVSQSPSNKVTEKGKDVELRCDPISGHTALYWYRQSLGQGLEFLIYFQGNSAPDKSGLPSDRFSAERTGGSVSTLTIQRTQQEDSAVYLCASSLMGGSADTQYFGPGTRLTVL.

This chain links TRBV5-1 with TRBJ2-2; D remains ambiguous. CDR1 is SGHRS, CDR2 YFSETQ, per germline. The CDR3 runs to 16 residues. V dropped 2 bases and J dropped 2 bases, with 13 bases sitting between them. The CDR3 region has the DNA TGCGCCAGCAGCTTCCTCGCCGCCGTTAACACCGGGGAGCTGTTTTTT. Translation gives CASSFLAAVNTGELFF.

This clonotype is judged medium-sized. The rearrangement joins TRBV6-2 or TRBV6-3 to TRBJ2-3; 8 bases fit TRBD2. Germline CDR1 MNHEY, CDR2 SVGEGT. The CDR3 is 15 residues long. V was clipped by 5 bases and J by 2 bases; unmatched bases: 6. The chain's CDR3 is CASSQLAASTDTQYF. CDR3 sequence (DNA): TGTGCCAGCAGTCAACTAGCGGCCTCCACAGATACGCAGTATTTT.

This clonotype was counted only a few times. The V and J genes are TRBV11-2 and TRBJ2-2; 10 bases map to TRBD2. This CDR3 is 16 amino acids long. CDR1 and CDR2 from the germline V gene are SGHAT and FQNNGV. V shed 5 bases, J shed 6 bases, and the junction held 9 bases outside the gene matches. CDR3 loop: CASSQGLAGASGELFF. The CDR3 nucleotides read TGTGCCAGCAGCCAGGGGCTAGCGGGAGCGTCCGGGGAGCTGTTTTTT.